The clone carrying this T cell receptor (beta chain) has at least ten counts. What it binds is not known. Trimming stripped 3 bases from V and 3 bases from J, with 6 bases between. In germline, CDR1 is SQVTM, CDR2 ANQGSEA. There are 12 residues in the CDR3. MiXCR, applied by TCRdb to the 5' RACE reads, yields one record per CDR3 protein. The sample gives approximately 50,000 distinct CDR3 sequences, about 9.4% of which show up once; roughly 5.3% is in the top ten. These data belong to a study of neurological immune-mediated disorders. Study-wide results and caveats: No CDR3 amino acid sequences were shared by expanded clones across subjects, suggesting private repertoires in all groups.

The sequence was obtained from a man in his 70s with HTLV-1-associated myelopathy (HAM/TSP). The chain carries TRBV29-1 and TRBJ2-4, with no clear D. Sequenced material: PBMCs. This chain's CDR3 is CSVEVGKNIQYF. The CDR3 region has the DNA TGCAGCGTTGAGGTGGGCAAAAACATTCAGTACTTC.